Below, one T cell receptor (beta chain) is given with its context. TCRdb keeps only in-frame clones here, not all; method: immunoSEQ multiplex PCR. This table holds fewer than 700,000 clones, approximately 95% found once. In germline, CDR1 is SGHDT, CDR2 YYEEEE. The length of the CDR3 is 14 residues. V was shortened by 4 bases and J by 1 base, with 12 bases between the two germline ends. Cells designated naive CD8 were CD45RO-negative and were positively selected for CCR7, with terminally differentiated effector memory CD45RA+ cells excluded. This entry is derived from a study of shared clonotypes between healthy human individuals.

V is TRBV5-6 and J is TRBJ2-7, with D possibly matching TRBD2 (6 bases). The receptor was derived from a woman aged 25 to 39 in good health. Sequenced material: naive CD8+ T cells sorted from blood. The CDR3 nucleotides are TGTGCCAGCAGCCCTATAGCGGTATCCTACGAGCAGTACTTC. Residues: CASSPIAVSYEQYF.